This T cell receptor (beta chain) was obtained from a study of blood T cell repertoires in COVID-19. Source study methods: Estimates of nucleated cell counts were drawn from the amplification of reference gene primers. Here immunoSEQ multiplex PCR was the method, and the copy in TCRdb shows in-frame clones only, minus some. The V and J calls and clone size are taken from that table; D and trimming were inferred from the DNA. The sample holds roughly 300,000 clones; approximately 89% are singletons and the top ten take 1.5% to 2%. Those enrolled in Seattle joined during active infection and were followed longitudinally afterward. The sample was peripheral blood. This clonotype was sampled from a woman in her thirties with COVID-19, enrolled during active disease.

The CDR3 bases are TGTGCCAGCAGCTTAGGGGGAGGCCCGGGCTACACCTTC. Residues: CASSLGGGPGYTF. V and J are TRBV7-2 and TRBJ1-2; no reliable D call. The CDR3 is 13 amino acids. Germline CDR1 SGHTA, CDR2 FQGNSA. V was shortened by 1 base and J by 8 bases, with 11 bases between the two germline ends.